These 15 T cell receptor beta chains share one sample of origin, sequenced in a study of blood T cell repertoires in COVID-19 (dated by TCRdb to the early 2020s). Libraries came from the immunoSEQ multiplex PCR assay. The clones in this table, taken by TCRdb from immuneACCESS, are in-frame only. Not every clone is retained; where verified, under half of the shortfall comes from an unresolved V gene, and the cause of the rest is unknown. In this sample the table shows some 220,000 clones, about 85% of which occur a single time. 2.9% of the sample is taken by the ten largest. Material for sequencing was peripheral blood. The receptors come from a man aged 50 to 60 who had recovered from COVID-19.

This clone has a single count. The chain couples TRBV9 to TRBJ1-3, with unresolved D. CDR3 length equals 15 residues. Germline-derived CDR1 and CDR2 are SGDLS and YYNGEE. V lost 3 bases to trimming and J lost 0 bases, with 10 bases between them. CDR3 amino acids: CASSGGLFSGNTIYF. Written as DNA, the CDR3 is TGTGCCAGCAGCGGAGGACTGTTCTCTGGAAACACCATATATTTT.

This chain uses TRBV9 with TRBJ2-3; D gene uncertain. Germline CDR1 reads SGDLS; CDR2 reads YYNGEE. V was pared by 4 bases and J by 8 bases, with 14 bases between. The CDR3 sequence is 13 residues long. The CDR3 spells CASSPPPPGTQYF. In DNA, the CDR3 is TGTGCCAGCAGCCCCCCGCCGCCGGGTACGCAGTATTTT.

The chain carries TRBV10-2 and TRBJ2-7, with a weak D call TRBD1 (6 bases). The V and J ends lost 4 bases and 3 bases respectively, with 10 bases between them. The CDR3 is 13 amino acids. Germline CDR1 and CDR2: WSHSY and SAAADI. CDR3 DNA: TGCGCCAGCAGTGCAGGGGACGGCTACGAGCAGTACTTC. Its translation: CASSAGDGYEQYF.

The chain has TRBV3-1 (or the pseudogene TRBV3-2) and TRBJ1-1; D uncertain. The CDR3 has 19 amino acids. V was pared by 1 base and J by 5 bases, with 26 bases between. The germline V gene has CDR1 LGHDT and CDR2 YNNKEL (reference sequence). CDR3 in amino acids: CASSQGKFRTKNRGTEAFF. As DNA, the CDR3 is TGTGCCAGCAGCCAAGGTAAATTTAGGACTAAAAATCGGGGAACTGAAGCTTTCTTT.

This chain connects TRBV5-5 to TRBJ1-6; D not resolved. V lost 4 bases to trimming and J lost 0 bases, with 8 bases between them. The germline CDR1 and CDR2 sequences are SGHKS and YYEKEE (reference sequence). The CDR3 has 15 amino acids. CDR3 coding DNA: TGTGCCAGCAGCGTACAGCTCTCCTATAATTCACCCCTCCACTTT. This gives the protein CASSVQLSYNSPLHF.

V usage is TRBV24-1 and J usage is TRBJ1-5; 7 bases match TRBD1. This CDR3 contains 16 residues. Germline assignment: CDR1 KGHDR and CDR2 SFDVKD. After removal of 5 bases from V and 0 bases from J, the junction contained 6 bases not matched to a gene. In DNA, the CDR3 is TGTGCCACCAGTGGGACTGGGACAGATAGCAATCAGCCCCAGCATTTT. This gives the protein CATSGTGTDSNQPQHF.

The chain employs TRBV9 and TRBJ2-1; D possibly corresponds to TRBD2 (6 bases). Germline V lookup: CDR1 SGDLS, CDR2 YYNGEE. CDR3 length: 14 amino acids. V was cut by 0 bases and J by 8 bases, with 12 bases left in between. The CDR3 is CASSVDTSFYEQFF. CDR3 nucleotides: TGTGCCAGCAGCGTAGACACTAGCTTCTATGAGCAGTTCTTC.

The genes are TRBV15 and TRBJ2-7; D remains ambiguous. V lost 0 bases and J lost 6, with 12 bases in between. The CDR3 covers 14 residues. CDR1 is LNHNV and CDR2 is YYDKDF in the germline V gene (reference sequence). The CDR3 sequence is CATSRDQQHSEQYF. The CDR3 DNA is TGTGCCACCAGCAGAGATCAACAGCACTCCGAGCAGTACTTC.

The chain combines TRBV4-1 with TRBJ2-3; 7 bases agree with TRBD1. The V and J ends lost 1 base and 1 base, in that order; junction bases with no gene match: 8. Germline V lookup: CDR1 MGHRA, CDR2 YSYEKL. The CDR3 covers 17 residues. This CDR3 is CASSQGGGQVGTDTQYF. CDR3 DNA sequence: TGCGCCAGCAGCCAAGGGGGTGGACAGGTTGGCACAGATACGCAGTATTTT.

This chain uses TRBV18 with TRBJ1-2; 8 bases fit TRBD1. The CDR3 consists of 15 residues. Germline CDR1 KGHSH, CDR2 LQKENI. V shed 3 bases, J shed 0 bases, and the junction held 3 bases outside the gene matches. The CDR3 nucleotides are TGTGCCAGCTCACCGAAGGACAGGGCTAACTATGGCTACACCTTC. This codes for CASSPKDRANYGYTF.

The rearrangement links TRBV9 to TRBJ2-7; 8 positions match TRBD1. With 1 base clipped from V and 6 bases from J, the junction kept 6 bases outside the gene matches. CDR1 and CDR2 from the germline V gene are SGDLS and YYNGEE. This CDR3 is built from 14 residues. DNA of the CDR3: TGTGCCAGCAGCGTAACCGACAGGGGCGGCGAGCAGTACTTC. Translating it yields CASSVTDRGGEQYF.

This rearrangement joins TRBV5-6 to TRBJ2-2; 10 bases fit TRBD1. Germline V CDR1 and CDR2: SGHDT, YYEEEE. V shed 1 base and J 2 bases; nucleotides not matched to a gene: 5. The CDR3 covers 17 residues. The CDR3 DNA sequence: TGTGCCAGCAGCTTGCGGGGACAGGGGATAAACACCGGGGAGCTGTTTTTT. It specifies CASSLRGQGINTGELFF.

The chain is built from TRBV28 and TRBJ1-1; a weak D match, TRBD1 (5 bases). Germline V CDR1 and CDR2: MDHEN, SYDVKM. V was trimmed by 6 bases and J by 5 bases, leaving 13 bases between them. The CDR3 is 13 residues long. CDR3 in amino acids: CASRSGDGTEAFF. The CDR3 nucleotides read TGTGCCAGCAGGTCGGGGGATGGGACTGAAGCTTTCTTT.

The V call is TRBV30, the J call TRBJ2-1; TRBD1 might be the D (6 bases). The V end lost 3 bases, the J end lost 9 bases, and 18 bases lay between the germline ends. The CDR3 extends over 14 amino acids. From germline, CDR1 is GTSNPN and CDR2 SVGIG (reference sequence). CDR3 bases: TGTGCCTGGAGGACAGGAACGGGTAAATCTGAGCAGTTCTTC. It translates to CAWRTGTGKSEQFF.

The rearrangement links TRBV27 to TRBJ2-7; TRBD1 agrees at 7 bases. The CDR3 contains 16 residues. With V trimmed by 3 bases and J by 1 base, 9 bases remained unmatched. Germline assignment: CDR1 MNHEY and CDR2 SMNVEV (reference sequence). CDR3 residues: CASSFYNRGNSYEQYF. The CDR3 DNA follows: TGTGCCAGCAGTTTCTATAACAGGGGAAATTCCTACGAGCAGTACTTC.